This TCR beta chain was captured by sequencing in a study of T-cell reconstitution after alpha-beta-depleted transplantation in children. Study-wide points: Among T cells one year after transplant, newly produced cells accounted for most counts and diversity.

Unique molecular identifiers were incorporated during preparation of the TCRbeta library. TCRdb independently ran MiXCR on the PCR reads; one entry per CDR3 protein. In the table there are approximately 300,000 distinct CDR3 sequences, about 9.9% of which are singletons. This clonotype came up many times. Its specificity is unknown. CDR1 and CDR2 from the germline V gene are SGHTA and FQGNSA. The V gene lost 6 bases and the J gene lost 8 bases, with 14 bases spanning the gap. The CDR3 length is 13 residues. This clonotype originated in a male patient between 2 and 15 years old who had a stem cell transplant for chronic granulomatous disease, so the T cells may come from the graft donor. This chain connects TRBV7-2 to TRBJ2-1; possible D gene TRBD2, 5 bases. Sequenced here: peripheral blood, sampled 180 days after TCRalphabeta/CD19-depleted stem cell transplant. The CDR3 is CASRPYGSYEQFF. The CDR3 coding sequence is TGTGCCAGCAGACCCTATGGGAGCTATGAGCAGTTCTTC.